These 11 T cell receptor beta chains were all obtained from the same sample, sequenced in a study of T cell responses to AZD1222 COVID-19 vaccine. Profiled with immunoSEQ multiplex PCR; TCRdb holds only in-frame clones, not every one. Among 150,000 to 200,000 clones listed, about 90% were seen once. The sample consisted of peripheral blood, taken 28 days after the second AZD1222 dose. The source of these receptors is an adult who received the AZD1222 COVID-19 vaccine.

The chain is built from TRBV7-2 and TRBJ1-2; D call uncertain. Looked up from germline, CDR1 is SGHTA and CDR2 is FQGNSA. This CDR3 is 12 amino acids long. With 5 bases removed from V and 7 bases from J, the gap between germline ends came to 11 bases. For the CDR3, the DNA is TGTGCCAGCAGCCTACCCCCCTCTGGCTACACCTTC. This translates into CASSLPPSGYTF. The full variable domain, completed using reference TRBV7-2 and TRBJ1-2, is GAGVSQSPSNKVTEKGKDVELRCDPISGHTALYWYRQSLGQGLEFLIYFQGNSAPDKSGLPSDRFSAERTGGSVSTLTIQRTQQEDSAVYLCASSLPPSGYTFGSGTRLTVV.

This clone was counted once. The rearrangement uses TRBV25-1 and TRBJ2-4; 8 nucleotides line up with TRBD2. Losses at the gene ends were 5 bases for V and 7 bases for J; bases not matched to a gene: 16. The CDR3 totals 17 residues. CDR1 and CDR2 from the germline V gene are MGHDK and SYGVNS. CDR3 DNA: TGTGCCAGCAGTAACGTACGGGGGGGGCAATTGGAGAACATTCAGTACTTC. Encoded protein: CASSNVRGGQLENIQYF.

V is TRBV11-2 and J is TRBJ2-2; possibly TRBD1 for D (6 bases). The CDR3 has 14 amino acids. The germline gives CDR1 SGHAT, CDR2 FQNNGV. With 1 base removed from V and 6 bases from J, the gap between germline ends came to 9 bases. The CDR3 bases are TGTGCCAGCAGCTTAGGGGGGCGATCCGGGGAGCTGTTTTTT. Protein: CASSLGGRSGELFF. The full variable domain, rest sourced from reference TRBV11-2 and TRBJ2-2, is EAGVAQSPRYKIIEKRQSVAFWCNPISGHATLYWYQQILGQGPKLLIQFQNNGVVDDSQLPKDRFSAERLKGVDSTLKIQPAKLEDSAVYLCASSLGGRSGELFFGEGSRLTVL.

The rearrangement joins TRBV19 to TRBJ1-5, with TRBD1 matching over 10 bases. Looked up from germline, CDR1 is LNHDA and CDR2 is SQIVND (reference sequence). The trim removed 3 bases at V and 3 bases at J, leaving 2 bases unmatched. The CDR3 runs to 15 residues. The CDR3 is CASSIDRGHNQPQHF. The CDR3 nucleotides are TGTGCCAGTAGTATTGACAGGGGGCACAATCAGCCCCAGCATTTT.

CDR3 in DNA: TGTGCCAGTAGTCTCCGGACTAGGCAGGAAGAGACCCAGTACTTC. It specifies CASSLRTRQEETQYF. This chain connects TRBV19 to TRBJ2-5, with 7 bases fitting TRBD2. The CDR3 length is 15 residues. Per germline, CDR1 LNHDA and CDR2 SQIVND (reference sequence). V lost 5 bases and J lost 3; bases outside the gene matches: 9. The full variable domain, in which reference TRBV19 and TRBJ2-5 provide the parts outside the CDR3, is DGGITQSPKYLFRKEGQNVTLSCEQNLNHDAMYWYRQDPGQGLRLIYYSQIVNDFQKGDIAEGYSVSREKKESFPLTVTSAQKNPTAFYLCASSLRTRQEETQYFGPGTRLLVL.

This clone was counted once. The identical CDR3 is also encoded by other nucleotide sequences in the sample. V and J are TRBV11-2 and TRBJ1-6, with a possible D match to TRBD1 (5 bases). There are 13 residues in the CDR3. CDR1 is SGHAT and CDR2 is FQNNGV in the germline V gene. Trimming pared 0 bases from V and 10 bases from J, leaving 7 bases between. CDR3 in DNA: TGTGCCAGCAGCTTAGAGAGGGGCTCACCCCTCCACTTT. Translation gives CASSLERGSPLHF. Based on the CDR3 plus reference TRBV11-2 and TRBJ1-6, the full variable domain is EAGVAQSPRYKIIEKRQSVAFWCNPISGHATLYWYQQILGQGPKLLIQFQNNGVVDDSQLPKDRFSAERLKGVDSTLKIQPAKLEDSAVYLCASSLERGSPLHFGNGTRLTVT.

The chain is built from TRBV19 and TRBJ1-1; no reliable D call. V was cut by 4 bases and J by 5 bases, with 17 bases left in between. The length of the CDR3 is 15 residues. Germline V gene data show CDR1 as LNHDA and CDR2 as SQIVND (reference sequence). DNA for the CDR3: TGTGCCAGTAGTAGTCTCCGCCGGGGATTGACTGAAGCTTTCTTT. It translates to CASSSLRRGLTEAFF.

The chain couples TRBV5-5 to TRBJ2-7; the D call may be TRBD1 or TRBD2 (5 bases each). V lost 4 bases and J lost 6, with 20 bases in between. CDR3 size: 15 residues. Germline CDR1 SGHKS, CDR2 YYEKEE (reference sequence). CDR3 sequence: CASSLLSGGYSEQYF. CDR3 nucleotide sequence: TGTGCCAGCAGCCTTCTCTCTGGGGGTTACTCCGAGCAGTACTTC.

The chain uses TRBV6-5 and TRBJ2-6; D remains ambiguous. CDR1 is MNHEY and CDR2 is SVGAGI in the germline V gene. Trimming took off 8 bases at V and 2 bases at J, with 7 bases between the two ends. The CDR3 covers 13 residues. The CDR3 DNA reads as TGTGCCAGCGTTGGGACTGGGGCCAACGTCCTGACTTTC. Translating gives CASVGTGANVLTF.

The chain joins TRBV5-1 to TRBJ2-2, with unresolved D. CDR3 size: 15 residues. Germline lookup yields CDR1 SGHRS and CDR2 YFSETQ. The V end lost 4 bases, the J end lost 2 bases, and 12 bases lay between the germline ends. The DNA for the CDR3 is TGCGCCAGCAGCACTTCGGAGCTTAACACCGGGGAGCTGTTTTTT. Translated, it gives CASSTSELNTGELFF.

The chain carries TRBV9 and TRBJ1-1, with a weak D call TRBD1 (6 bases). CDR1 is SGDLS, CDR2 YYNGEE, per germline. V was shortened by 2 bases and J by 5 bases, with 16 bases between the two germline ends. The CDR3 length is 15 residues. Here the CDR3 DNA reads TGTGCCAGCAGCGTTCGAGCAGGGGTGGTTACTGAAGCTTTCTTT. Amino acids: CASSVRAGVVTEAFF. The variable domain in full, with the rest retrieved from reference TRBV9 and TRBJ1-1, is DSGVTQTPKHLITATGQRVTLRCSPRSGDLSVYWYQQSLDQGLQFLIQYYNGEERAKGNILERFSAQQFPDLHSELNLSSLELGDSALYFCASSVRAGVVTEAFFGQGTRLTVV.